These 18 T cell receptor beta chains share one sample of origin, sequenced in a study of cytotoxic CD8 clonotypes in ibrutinib-treated CLL. Here immunoSEQ multiplex PCR was the method, and the copy in TCRdb shows in-frame clones only, minus some. The repertoire consists of approximately 140,000 clones, with approximately 90% occurring once and the leading ten covering under 14%. This material consisted of PBMCs, taken after 12 months of ibrutinib treatment. These receptors were collected from a human donor with chronic lymphocytic leukemia.

The CDR3 loop is CASSLEDYANEQFF. The CDR3 nucleotides are TGTGCCAGCAGCTTAGAGGACTACGCCAATGAGCAGTTCTTC. The V call is TRBV11-2, the J call TRBJ2-1; D perhaps matches TRBD2 (6 bases). In germline, CDR1 is SGHAT, CDR2 FQNNGV. There are 14 residues in the CDR3. V was cut by 0 bases and J by 6 bases, with 9 bases left in between.

This rearrangement joins TRBV30 to TRBJ2-1; 9 bases line up with TRBD2. J lost 7 bases, V lost 4 bases, and 8 bases had no gene match. CDR1 and CDR2 from the germline V gene are GTSNPN and SVGIG (reference sequence). This CDR3 region has 14 residues. The CDR3 reads CAWNGGRAENEQFF. In DNA, the CDR3 is TGTGCCTGGAATGGCGGGAGGGCCGAAAATGAGCAGTTCTTC.

V is TRBV23-1 and J is TRBJ2-1; D not certain. TRBV23-1 is placed among ORFs of uncertain function. V dropped 3 bases and J dropped 15 bases, with 9 bases sitting between them. This CDR3 has 10 amino acids. CDR3 DNA sequence: TGCGCCAGCAGTCACCCGAATCTGTTCTTC. Amino acid sequence: CASSHPNLFF.

This clone appeared a single time. The CDR3 spells CASSPLEGAKNIQYF. The CDR3 DNA follows: TGTGCCAGCTCTCCGCTGGAAGGAGCCAAAAACATTCAGTACTTC. This chain connects TRBV18 to TRBJ2-4; D gene unclear. CDR1 and CDR2 (germline): KGHSH, LQKENI. V gave up 6 bases and J gave up 0 bases, with 12 bases separating them. The CDR3 consists of 15 residues.

The genes are TRBV28 and TRBJ1-2; no clear D gene. The CDR3 has 13 residues. The germline CDR1 and CDR2 sequences are MDHEN and SYDVKM. V dropped 5 bases and J dropped 6 bases, with 13 bases sitting between them. The CDR3 coding sequence is TGTGCCAGCAGTACAAGAATACGCGATGGCTACACCTTC. It specifies CASSTRIRDGYTF.

Here the CDR3 reads CASSQPTGELFF. Written as DNA, the CDR3 is TGTGCCAGCAGCCAGCCGACCGGGGAGCTGTTTTTT. The chain has TRBV11-3 and TRBJ2-2; D unresolved. V lost 5 bases, J lost 5 bases, and 6 bases lay in between. This CDR3 contains 12 residues. Germline V lookup: CDR1 SGHNT, CDR2 YENEEA.

The rearrangement joins TRBV29-1 to TRBJ2-7, with 7 nucleotides matching TRBD2. Trimming took 2 bases from V and 6 from J; bases not matched to a gene: 1. This CDR3 has 11 residues. From germline, CDR1 is SQVTM and CDR2 ANQGSEA. The CDR3 coding sequence is TGCAGCGTTGAAACGGGGGGCGAGCAGTACTTC. It is translated as CSVETGGEQYF.

The chain carries TRBV6-5 and TRBJ2-3; TRBD2 aligns across 7 bases. Germline CDR1 is MNHEY and CDR2 is SVGAGI. The CDR3 extends over 14 amino acids. The V gene end was trimmed by 6 bases and the J gene end by 0 bases; junction bases not matched to a gene: 3. This chain's CDR3 is CASRIAGSTDTQYF. CDR3 DNA: TGTGCCAGCAGAATAGCGGGTAGCACAGATACGCAGTATTTT.

J is TRBJ1-4 and V is TRBV2; D gene uncertain. The CDR3 totals 15 residues. Germline V gene sequence: CDR1 SNHLY, CDR2 FYNNEI. Trimming pared 10 bases from V and 0 bases from J, leaving 15 bases between. The CDR3 region is CATRAGDATNEKLFF. The CDR3 DNA reads as TGTGCCACCCGGGCCGGGGATGCAACTAATGAAAAACTGTTTTTT.

V is TRBV7-2 and J is TRBJ1-5; weak D call: TRBD1 (6 bases). Germline V gene data show CDR1 as SGHTA and CDR2 as FQGNSA. V lost 3 bases, J lost 2 bases, and 11 bases lay in between. The CDR3 totals 15 residues. The DNA for the CDR3 is TGTGCCAGCAGCTTGGGGACATTGGGCAATCAGCCCCAGCATTTT. Its translation is CASSLGTLGNQPQHF.

The rearrangement joins TRBV5-1 to TRBJ2-1; unclear D gene. This CDR3 has 13 amino acids. The V end lost 3 bases, the J end lost 4 bases, and 8 bases lay between the germline ends. Germline V gene lookup returns CDR1 SGHRS and CDR2 YFSETQ. The CDR3 region is CASSSDMYNEQFF. CDR3 coding DNA: TGCGCCAGCAGCTCCGACATGTACAATGAGCAGTTCTTC.

This chain links TRBV6-6 with TRBJ2-2, with a tentative D call TRBD1 (7 bases). Per the germline V gene, CDR1 is MNHNY and CDR2 is SVGAGI (reference sequence). With 10 bases removed from V and 7 bases from J, the gap between germline ends came to 22 bases. The CDR3 totals 15 residues. CDR3: CATGGRRAAYGELFF. Written as DNA, the CDR3 is TGTGCCACAGGGGGGCGGAGAGCAGCCTACGGGGAGCTGTTTTTT.

The J gene is TRBJ2-3, the V gene TRBV6-5; TRBD1 might be the D (5 bases). Per germline, CDR1 MNHEY and CDR2 SVGAGI. The ends were cut back, 0 bases at V and 4 bases at J, with 11 bases in the middle. The CDR3 sequence is 15 residues long. The CDR3 protein is CASSYSEGVSDTQYF. CDR3 sequence (DNA): TGTGCCAGCAGTTACTCGGAAGGGGTATCAGATACGCAGTATTTT.

V usage is TRBV6-5 and J usage is TRBJ2-7; D is perhaps TRBD1 or TRBD2 (5 bases each). Germline-derived CDR1 and CDR2 are MNHEY and SVGAGI. Trimming shortened V by 8 bases and J by 1 base, and 12 bases separated the two germline ends. The CDR3 length is 13 residues. The CDR3 here is CASGHRGSYEQYF. As DNA, the CDR3 is TGTGCCAGCGGACACCGGGGATCCTACGAGCAGTACTTC.

The chain has TRBV7-2 and TRBJ2-1, with 8 bases lining up with TRBD2. CDR1 is SGHTA, CDR2 FQGNSA, per germline. V dropped 2 bases and J dropped 3; count of bases not matched to a gene: 3. The CDR3 sequence is 15 residues long. This CDR3 reads CASSLMRGDYNEQFF. CDR3 DNA: TGTGCCAGCAGCTTAATGCGGGGGGACTACAATGAGCAGTTCTTC.

The chain links TRBV19 to TRBJ2-5; 8 bases agree with TRBD1. Germline CDR1 and CDR2: LNHDA and SQIVND (reference sequence). V dropped 5 bases and J dropped 5; count of bases not matched to a gene: 10. The CDR3 runs to 15 residues. The CDR3 DNA sequence: TGTGCCAGTAGTTCTCAGGGGGCGCGAAGGGAGACCCAGTACTTC. Translated, it gives CASSSQGARRETQYF.

The chain combines TRBV28 with TRBJ1-5, with 9 positions matching TRBD1. J gave up 3 bases and V 5 bases, and 8 bases lay outside the gene matches. From germline, CDR1 is MDHEN and CDR2 SYDVKM. This CDR3 is built from 16 residues. CDR3 protein: CASSRPGTGNNQPQHF. CDR3 coding DNA: TGTGCCAGCAGTCGTCCCGGGACAGGGAACAATCAGCCCCAGCATTTT.

V usage is TRBV29-1 and J usage is TRBJ2-6; the D is unclear. Germline V gene sequence: CDR1 SQVTM, CDR2 ANQGSEA. The CDR3 consists of 13 residues. Trimming left V 4 bases short and J 0 bases short, with 4 bases between. This CDR3 is CSVGHSGANVLTF. As DNA, the CDR3 is TGCAGCGTTGGCCACTCTGGGGCCAACGTCCTGACTTTC.